The clone carrying this T cell receptor beta chain was counted a few times. Antigen specificity is unknown. TCR cDNA, made by 5'RACE template switching, carried an added universal primer site and UMIs. TCRdb re-derived calls from the 5' RACE reads in MiXCR, one entry per CDR3 protein. Of under 500,000 distinct CDR3 sequences in the sample, around 20% were seen once. The V gene end was trimmed by 3 bases and the J gene end by 0 bases; junction bases not matched to a gene: 1. The CDR3 contains 13 residues. The germline CDR1 and CDR2 sequences are DFQATT and SNEGSKA (reference sequence). The record originates from a study of T cells after yellow fever vaccination. Study background: When fractions had low cell numbers, they were prepared with SMART-Seq v4 Ultra Low Input.

Study-level points and caveats: A minor fraction of clonotypes spanned both CD4 and CD8 compartments. There was a possibility that FACS-sorted repertoires contained abundant clonotypes contaminating from the bulk population.

This specimen consisted of PBMCs, obtained before the yellow fever booster vaccination. This receptor was obtained from a man between 18 and 35 years old who received the YFV17D yellow fever vaccine. The chain links TRBV20-1 to TRBJ2-7; TRBD2 matches 8 bases. This CDR3 is CSASSGDSYEQYV. The CDR3 DNA reads as TGCAGTGCTAGTAGCGGGGACTCCTACGAGCAGTACGTC.